This T cell receptor beta chain was documented in a study of T cell changes during pregnancy in multiple sclerosis. V was clipped by 3 bases and J by 5 bases, with 10 bases between them. The CDR3 has 13 amino acids. Germline CDR1 is MNHNS and CDR2 is SASEGT. The method was immunoSEQ multiplex PCR; TCRdb's version includes in-frame clones alone and lacks a portion of them. The sample has fewer than 60,000 clones; approximately 94% are singletons. The receptor was derived from a female donor with multiple sclerosis, enrolled in a pregnancy study. The V and J genes are TRBV6-1 and TRBJ1-2, with a weak D call TRBD1 (6 bases). The material sequenced was CD4+ T cells from peripheral blood mononuclear cells, taken in the third trimester of pregnancy. The CDR3 reads CASSDTGMYGYTF. The CDR3 nucleotides are TGTGCCAGCAGTGATACAGGGATGTATGGCTACACCTTC.